Each of the 3 T cell receptor beta chains below was sequenced from the same sample in a study of blood T cell repertoires in COVID-19 (dated by TCRdb to the early 2020s). The library came from the immunoSEQ multiplex PCR assay. The immuneACCESS repertoire file appears here via TCRdb, limited to in-frame rearrangements. These files lack a portion of the clones; in checked studies, under half of the deficit traces to unresolved V genes, and the cause of the others is not known. The sample data list about 34,000 clones, and 91% of these were observed just once. 5.5% to 7% of the sample belongs to the ten largest clones. Sequencing was carried out using peripheral blood. These receptors originate from a woman aged 80 or over with acute or convalescent COVID-19.

The V gene is TRBV5-4, the J gene TRBJ1-1; 7 nucleotides agree with TRBD1. CDR1 SGHNT and CDR2 YYREEE come from the germline V gene (reference sequence). Trimming at V came to 4 bases and at J to 4 bases, leaving 10 bases not matched to a gene. This CDR3 contains 15 residues. The CDR3 region has the DNA TGTGCCAGCAGCCCTCGAGGGGGCTCTAGCACTGAAGCTTTCTTT. Residues: CASSPRGGSSTEAFF.

The rearrangement links TRBV18 to TRBJ2-3; 9 bases fit TRBD1. This CDR3 has 15 amino acids. Per germline, CDR1 KGHSH and CDR2 LQKENI. The trim removed 2 bases at V and 5 bases at J, leaving 5 bases unmatched. The CDR3 bases are TGTGCCAGCTCACCATTGGGGGACAGGGAAGATACGCAGTATTTT. It yields the protein CASSPLGDREDTQYF.

The CDR3 protein is CASRFQGMGVEKLFF. CDR3 nucleotide sequence: TGTGCAAGTCGCTTCCAGGGGATGGGAGTTGAAAAACTGTTTTTT. The chain employs TRBV12-2 and TRBJ1-4; the table assigns TRBD1, which was not confirmed against the DNA. TRBV12-2 is a pseudogene segment. CDR3 length: 15 amino acids.